This TCR beta chain was recorded in a study of blood T cell repertoires in COVID-19. Overall study context: COVID-19 samples, acute and convalescent, were from the United States, Italy and Spain. T cells, B-cell-depleted T cells, or PBMCs provided the cDNA or gDNA that served as material.

In the study's own analysis: Amplifying reference gene primers gave estimates of nucleated cell counts. TCRdb keeps only in-frame clones here, not all; method: immunoSEQ multiplex PCR. Clone size and V and J calls were adopted from that table, with D and trimming inferred from the DNA. The table has 10,000 to 11,000 clones, 87% seen once; the top ten hold about 26%. The CDR3 is 15 residues long. Trimming took 3 bases from V and 1 from J; bases not matched to a gene: 3. The germline V gene encodes CDR1 LGHDT and CDR2 YNNKEL (reference sequence). This clonotype originated in a man between 25 and 39 years old with active or convalescent COVID-19. The chain recombines TRBV3-1 (or the pseudogene TRBV3-2) with TRBJ2-5; 9 bases line up with TRBD2. The sequencing sample was made of peripheral blood. The CDR3 DNA reads TGTGCCAGCAGCCATGCGGGGGGGATCCAAGAGACCCAGTACTTC. Amino acid sequence: CASSHAGGIQETQYF.